The entry that follows covers one T cell receptor (beta chain) sequence. Its antigen target is currently unknown. Per-nucleotide qualities are absent, and no much larger clonotype sits a single base away. This sample is part of a study of T cell repertoires in cytomegalovirus infection (dated by TCRdb to the late 2010s). As for the study more broadly: Donor HLA type was relevant to the analysis, as public TCR beta signatures indicated carriage of CMV infection together with the matching HLA type.

The CDR3, cysteine through phenylalanine, is 14 amino acids long. Only the CDR3 portion is preserved as DNA: 42 bases, with reading frame beginning at the first base. CDR1 and CDR2, per the germline V gene, are SNHLY and FYNNEI. Trimming takes 6 bases from V and 2 bases from J, and the germline ends sit 13 bases apart. What the authors observed across the whole study: The ex vivo response was dominated by HLA-C-restricted CMV-specific TCR beta clonotypes, which also provided the single most frequent clonotype in two of eight donors. Cumulative frequency of public TCR beta family members discriminated carriers of CMV infection plus the relevant HLA type in this cohort and an independent 352-donor cohort.

TCRdb shows the sequencer as Illumina HiSeq 1500. The public sequencing data were trimmed at Q25 with fastp and processed into clonotypes with MiXCR by TCRdb, which kept only in-frame beta chains. Merged by CDR3 protein, the rows form single entries marked with the most common genes and DNA. Counted in this sample were fewer than 550,000 distinct CDR3 sequences; roughly 10% of them appeared once. Around 9.6% of the sample lies in the top ten. This receptor was taken from a human donor in good health (CMV status not recorded). Some clones in this sample may be carry-over from other donors' samples. The chain is made from TRBV2 and TRBJ2-5, with the identity of the D gene unclear. Source material: PBMCs. DNA sequence: TGTGCCAGCAGAGATTCTTGGTCTCAAGAGACCCAGTACTTC. It translates as CASRDSWSQETQYF. Reference TRBV2 and TRBJ2-5 proteins supply the regions before and after the CDR3; the full variable domain is: EPEVTQTPSHQVTQMGQEVILRCVPISNHLYFYWYRQILGQKVEFLVSFYNNEISEKSEIFDDQFSVERPDGSNFTLKIRSTKLEDSAMYFCASRDSWSQETQYFGPGTRLLVL.